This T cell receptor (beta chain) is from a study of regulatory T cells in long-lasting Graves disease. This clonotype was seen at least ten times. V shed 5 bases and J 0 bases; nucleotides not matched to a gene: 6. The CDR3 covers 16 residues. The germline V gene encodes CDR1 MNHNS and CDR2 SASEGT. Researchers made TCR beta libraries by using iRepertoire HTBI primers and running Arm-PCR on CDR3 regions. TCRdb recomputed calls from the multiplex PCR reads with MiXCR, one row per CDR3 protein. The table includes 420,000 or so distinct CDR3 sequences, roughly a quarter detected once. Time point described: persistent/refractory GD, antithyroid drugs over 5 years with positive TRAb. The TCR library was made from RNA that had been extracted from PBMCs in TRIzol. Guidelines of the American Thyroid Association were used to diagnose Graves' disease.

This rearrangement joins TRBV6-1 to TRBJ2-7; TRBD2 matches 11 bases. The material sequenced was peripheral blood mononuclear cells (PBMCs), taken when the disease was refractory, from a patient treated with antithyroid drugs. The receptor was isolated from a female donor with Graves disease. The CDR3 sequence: CASSKTGTSGSYEQYF. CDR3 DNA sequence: TGTGCCAGCAGTAAAACGGGGACTAGCGGCTCCTACGAGCAGTACTTC.